These 9 T cell receptor beta chains originate from one sample sequenced in a study of CD8 T cells in ankylosing spondylitis. The study, taken as a whole, reports: Characteristic, it appeared, of ankylosing spondylitis blood was a TCR beta motif of about eight highly homologous variants.

Antigens of these TCRs are unknown. A single record per CDR3 protein comes from TCRdb applying MiXCR to the 5' RACE reads. The data show 200,000 to 250,000 distinct CDR3 sequences, more than 5.5% seen once. Specimen: blood, either unsorted or a sorted T cell fraction (not recorded which). The origin of the receptors is a male donor with ankylosing spondylitis.

This clonotype has ten or more counts. In nucleotides, the CDR3 is TGTGCCAGCAGTTACTTGGCAGACCTGAACACTGAAGCTTTCTTT. Protein product: CASSYLADLNTEAFF. V is TRBV6-2 or TRBV6-3 and J is TRBJ1-1; D is unclear. CDR3 size: 15 residues. The ends were cut back, 1 base at V and 0 bases at J, with 9 bases in the middle. Germline V gives CDR1 MNHEY, CDR2 SVGEGT.

This clonotype was detected a few times. This chain joins TRBV12-3 or TRBV12-4 and TRBJ2-1; 13 nucleotides agree with TRBD2. The CDR3 extends over 15 amino acids. Trimming at V came to 3 bases and at J to 8 bases, leaving 4 bases not matched to a gene. In nucleotides, the CDR3 is TGTGCCAGCAGTTTTGAGACTAGCGGGAGGCATGAGCAGTTCTTC. Translation: CASSFETSGRHEQFF.

The table lists this clonotype with many counts. This rearrangement joins TRBV27 to TRBJ2-7, with 9 bases lining up with TRBD2. The CDR3 extends over 13 amino acids. V shed 5 bases and J 7 bases; nucleotides not matched to a gene: 6. From germline, CDR1 is MNHEY and CDR2 SMNVEV (reference sequence). The CDR3 is CASSTGLAWEQYF. In DNA form, the CDR3 reads TGTGCCAGCAGTACCGGACTAGCGTGGGAGCAGTACTTC.

This clonotype was seen a few times. The V gene is TRBV12-3 or TRBV12-4, the J gene TRBJ1-1; no definite D call. Trimming left V 3 bases short and J 4 bases short, with 9 bases between. CDR3 length: 13 residues. The DNA for the CDR3 is TGTGCCAGCAGTTTCGGATGGGGCACTGAAGCTTTCTTT. Translation: CASSFGWGTEAFF.

Notes on this clonotype: A much larger clonotype is one base distant, so this may be a read error. The chain combines TRBV4-3 with TRBJ2-1; 11 nucleotides align to TRBD2. V gave up 4 bases and J gave up 9 bases; unmatched junction bases: 11. Germline assignment: CDR1 LGHNA and CDR2 YSLEER. The CDR3 is 16 amino acids. The CDR3: CASSPLTSGEYTEQFF. The CDR3 bases are TGCGCCAGCAGCCCACTGACTAGCGGGGAGTATACTGAGCAGTTCTTC.

This clonotype was picked up a small number of times. The V gene is TRBV10-2, the J gene TRBJ2-3; 9 bases are a match to TRBD1. The CDR3 loop spans 16 amino acids. J lost 5 bases, V lost 0 bases, and 6 bases had no gene match. Germline V gene data show CDR1 as WSHSY and CDR2 as SAAADI. The CDR3 is CASSESLGQGIDTQYF. The CDR3 region has the DNA TGCGCCAGCAGTGAGTCTTTGGGACAGGGTATAGATACGCAGTATTTT.

This clonotype was found many times. The CDR3 loop is CASSGTGLTEAFF. CDR3 nucleotide sequence: TGTGCCAGCAGTGGGACAGGGCTGACTGAAGCTTTCTTT. The chain combines TRBV12-3 or TRBV12-4 with TRBJ1-1, with 9 bases that match TRBD1. The CDR3 is 13 residues long. V lost 5 bases, J lost 5 bases, and 3 bases stayed unmatched.

This clonotype was found many times. The chain uses TRBV28 and TRBJ2-7; possible D gene TRBD2, 6 bases. V lost 5 bases and J lost 7, with 18 bases in between. CDR3 size: 14 residues. CDR1 MDHEN and CDR2 SYDVKM come from the germline V gene. CDR3 nucleotide sequence: TGTGCCAGCAGTCCCGGTCGGGGGTTTGGGGAGCAGTACTTC. It translates to CASSPGRGFGEQYF.

This clonotype was seen at least ten times. V gene TRBV29-1 combines with J gene TRBJ2-1, with 9 bases fitting TRBD2. Trimming took 4 bases from V and 10 from J; bases not matched to a gene: 14. Germline CDR1 is SQVTM and CDR2 is ANQGSEA. The CDR3 extends over 15 amino acids. The CDR3 region is CSVVPSGMGYPEQFF. The CDR3, as DNA: TGCAGCGTTGTTCCTAGCGGGATGGGGTACCCCGAGCAGTTCTTC.